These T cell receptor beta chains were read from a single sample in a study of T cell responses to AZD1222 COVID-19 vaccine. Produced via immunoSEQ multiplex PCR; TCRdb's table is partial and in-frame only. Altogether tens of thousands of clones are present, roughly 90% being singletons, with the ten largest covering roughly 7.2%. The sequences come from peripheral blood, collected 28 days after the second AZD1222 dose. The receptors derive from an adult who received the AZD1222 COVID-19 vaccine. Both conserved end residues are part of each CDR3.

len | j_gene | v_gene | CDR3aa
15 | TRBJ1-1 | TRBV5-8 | CASSLTPGRRTEAFF
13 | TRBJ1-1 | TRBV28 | CASSPRGQGEAFF
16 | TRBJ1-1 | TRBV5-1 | CASSLSSGTVNTEAFF
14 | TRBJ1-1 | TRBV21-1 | CASKGTGTNTEAFF
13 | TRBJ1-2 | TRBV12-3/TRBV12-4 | CASSFAGYYGYTF
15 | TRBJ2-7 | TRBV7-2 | CASSLVAAGSYEQYF
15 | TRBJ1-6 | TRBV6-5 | CASSYGGQGISPLHF
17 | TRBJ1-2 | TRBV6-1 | CASSEARLGGRGYGYTF
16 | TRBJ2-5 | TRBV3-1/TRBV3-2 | CASSQELAGPEETQYF
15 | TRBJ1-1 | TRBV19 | CASSTRTNGNTEAFF
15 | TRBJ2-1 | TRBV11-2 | CASSLPPGTGYEQFF
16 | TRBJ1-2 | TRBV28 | CASSLWTGLFNYGYTF
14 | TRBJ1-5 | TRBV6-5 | CASREGWGNQPQHF
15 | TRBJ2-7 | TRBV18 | CASSRITGGSYEQYF
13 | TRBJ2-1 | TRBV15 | CATSRDPRDEQFF
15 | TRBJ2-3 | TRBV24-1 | CATSDQGSSTDTQYF
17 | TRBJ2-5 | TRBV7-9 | CASSLLATGRGRETQYF
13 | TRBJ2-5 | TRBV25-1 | CASTNGAQETQYF
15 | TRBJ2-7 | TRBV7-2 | CASSAPGLTSYEQYF
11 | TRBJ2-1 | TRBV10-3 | CAIGSTDEQFF
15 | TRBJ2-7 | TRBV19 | CASSIAARSSYEQYF
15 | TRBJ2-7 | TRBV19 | CASSISAGAVYEQYF
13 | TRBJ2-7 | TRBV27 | CASSWGQGGTGCF
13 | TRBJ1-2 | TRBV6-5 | CASYRTGTGGYTF
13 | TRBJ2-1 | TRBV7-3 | CASSLRAHNEQFF
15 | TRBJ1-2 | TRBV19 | CASRPTGEVSYGYTF
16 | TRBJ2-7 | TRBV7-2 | CASSGGGLAGSWEQYF
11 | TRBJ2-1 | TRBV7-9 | CASSLGGEQFF
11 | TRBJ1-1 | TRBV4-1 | CASSQGIEAFF
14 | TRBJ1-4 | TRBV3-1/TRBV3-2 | CASSPRDRGNKLFF
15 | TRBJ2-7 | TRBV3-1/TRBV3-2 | CASSRAGTVSYEQYF
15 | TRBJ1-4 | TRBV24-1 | CATRQLGQFNEKLFF
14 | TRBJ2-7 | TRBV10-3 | CAIGTGTGYLVQYF
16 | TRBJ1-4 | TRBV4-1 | CASSQGTGARHEKLFF
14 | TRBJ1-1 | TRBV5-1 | CASSLFDGNTEAFF
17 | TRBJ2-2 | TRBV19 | CASFPGLAGGYTGELFF